These 9 T cell receptor beta chains were sequenced from one sample in a study of blood T cell repertoires in COVID-19. TCRdb keeps only in-frame clones here, not all; method: immunoSEQ multiplex PCR. The table lists roughly 180,000 clones, 75% to 80% of them singletons, with roughly 7.8% in the top ten. Sequenced material: peripheral blood. The receptor source for this set is a woman aged 50 to 65 with active or convalescent COVID-19.

The chain couples TRBV6-5 to TRBJ1-2; maybe TRBD1 (6 bases). Germline V lookup: CDR1 MNHEY, CDR2 SVGAGI. The V and J ends lost 7 bases and 1 base respectively, with 16 bases between them. The CDR3 is 15 residues long. The DNA of the CDR3 is TGTGCCAGCACCCCTAGCCAGGGACATAACTATGGCTACACCTTC. Its translation is CASTPSQGHNYGYTF.

The rearrangement links TRBV7-3 to TRBJ2-2; 13 bases map to TRBD2. CDR1 SGHTA and CDR2 FQGTGA come from the germline V gene. V trimming: 3 bases; J trimming: 6 bases; junction bases outside the gene matches: 4. The CDR3 is 16 residues long. The CDR3 coding sequence is TGTGCCAGCAGCTTTACTAGCGGGAGGGTCCCCGGGGAGCTGTTTTTT. It is translated as CASSFTSGRVPGELFF. The entire variable domain, with the rest obtained from reference TRBV7-3 and TRBJ2-2, is as follows: GAGVSQTPSNKVTEKGKYVELRCDPISGHTALYWYRQSLGQGPEFLIYFQGTGAADDSGLPNDRFFAVRPEGSVSTLKIQRTERGDSAVYLCASSFTSGRVPGELFFGEGSRLTVL.

This rearrangement joins TRBV28 to TRBJ1-2; the match to TRBD1 covers 9 bases. This CDR3 has 15 amino acids. Trimming at V came to 6 bases and at J to 4 bases, leaving 9 bases not matched to a gene. CDR1 and CDR2 from the germline V gene are MDHEN and SYDVKM. The CDR3 sequence: CASSREQGAGYGYTF. The CDR3 DNA reads as TGTGCCAGCAGCCGGGAACAGGGGGCCGGCTATGGCTACACCTTC.

The V call is TRBV6-6, the J call TRBJ2-3; D is uncertain. The germline gives CDR1 MNHNY, CDR2 SVGAGI (reference sequence). The CDR3 is 11 residues long. The V and J ends lost 10 bases and 1 base respectively, with 6 bases between them. This CDR3 is CATAGTDTQYF. CDR3 in DNA: TGTGCCACCGCGGGCACAGATACGCAGTATTTT.

The chain is built from TRBV29-1 and TRBJ2-7; a possible D gene is TRBD1 (5 bases). CDR3 size: 14 residues. The germline gives CDR1 SQVTM, CDR2 ANQGSEA. V was cut by 1 base and J by 6 bases, with 16 bases left in between. CDR3 sequence (DNA): TGCAGCGTTGAAGCAGGGTTAGCATCAGGCGAGCAGTACTTC. Its protein is CSVEAGLASGEQYF.

The chain employs TRBV7-9 and TRBJ1-4, with 9 bases matching TRBD1. Germline V CDR1 and CDR2: SEHNR, FQNEAQ (reference sequence). The V gene end was trimmed by 4 bases and the J gene end by 6 bases; junction bases not matched to a gene: 3. The CDR3 has 14 amino acids. CDR3 protein: CASSSRTGDEKLFF. The CDR3 coding sequence is TGTGCCAGCAGCTCCCGGACAGGGGATGAAAAACTGTTTTTT. Together with reference TRBV7-9 and TRBJ1-4, the CDR3 gives the full variable domain: DTGVSQNPRHKITKRGQNVTFRCDPISEHNRLYWYRQTLGQGPEFLTYFQNEAQLEKSRLLSDRFSAERPKGSFSTLEIQRTEQGDSAMYLCASSSRTGDEKLFFGSGTQLSVL.

The rearrangement links TRBV19 to TRBJ1-6, with a weak D call TRBD1 (6 bases). The length of the CDR3 is 15 residues. Germline CDR1 is LNHDA and CDR2 is SQIVND (reference sequence). Trimming shortened V by 3 bases and J by 8 bases, and 14 bases separated the two germline ends. CDR3 nucleotides: TGTGCCAGTAGTATCTCTGGGGGCGCCTATTCACCCCTCCACTTT. Its translation is CASSISGGAYSPLHF.

This clone was counted between two and nine times. V gene TRBV7-9 combines with J gene TRBJ1-3; 7 nucleotides agree with TRBD1. The V segment lost 2 bases and the J segment 3 bases; nucleotides outside the gene matches: 7. Germline values: CDR1 SEHNR, CDR2 FQNEAQ (reference sequence). The CDR3 covers 16 residues. The CDR3 DNA reads TGTGCCAGCAGCTTAACGGCAGGGGGAGGTGGAAACACCATATATTTT. It is translated as CASSLTAGGGGNTIYF. The variable domain in full, with the rest retrieved from reference TRBV7-9 and TRBJ1-3, is DTGVSQNPRHKITKRGQNVTFRCDPISEHNRLYWYRQTLGQGPEFLTYFQNEAQLEKSRLLSDRFSAERPKGSFSTLEIQRTEQGDSAMYLCASSLTAGGGGNTIYFGEGSWLTVV.

The rearrangement links TRBV27 to TRBJ1-2; 9 nucleotides agree with TRBD1. Germline V gene lookup returns CDR1 MNHEY and CDR2 SMNVEV (reference sequence). The CDR3 has 18 residues. Trimming took 6 bases from V and 1 from J; bases not matched to a gene: 15. The CDR3 reads CASSNTGTGTPFNYGYTF. The CDR3 DNA follows: TGTGCCAGCAGCAACACCGGGACAGGGACCCCATTTAACTATGGCTACACCTTC.